The next 23 T cell receptor beta chains were all read from a single sample in a study of blood T cell repertoires in COVID-19. Here immunoSEQ multiplex PCR was the method, and the copy in TCRdb shows in-frame clones only, minus some. The sample lists fewer than 65,000 clones; more than 75% were seen once. The material sequenced was peripheral blood. The receptor source for this set is a human donor in a cohort sampled during active COVID-19.

The chain has TRBV5-1 and TRBJ2-5; TRBD1 is a possible D gene (5 bases). V was trimmed by 0 bases and J by 1 base, leaving 7 bases between them. The V gene's germline CDR1 is SGHRS and CDR2 YFSETQ. The length of the CDR3 is 14 residues. The CDR3 spells CASSLGQLQETQYF. CDR3 bases: TGCGCCAGCAGCTTGGGACAGCTCCAAGAGACCCAGTACTTC.

The V and J genes are TRBV9 and TRBJ2-3; 9 nucleotides align to TRBD2. V trimming: 2 bases; J trimming: 4 bases; junction bases outside the gene matches: 5. Looked up from germline, CDR1 is SGDLS and CDR2 is YYNGEE. The CDR3 totals 15 residues. CDR3 sequence: CASSVLAGAPDTQYF. In DNA, the CDR3 is TGTGCCAGCAGCGTTTTAGCGGGAGCCCCAGATACGCAGTATTTT.

The chain carries TRBV3-1 (or the pseudogene TRBV3-2) and TRBJ2-4, with TRBD2 as a possible D gene (5 bases). The V and J ends lost 0 bases and 1 base respectively, with 7 bases between them. Germline CDR1 and CDR2: LGHDT and YNNKEL (reference sequence). The length of the CDR3 is 15 residues. The CDR3 region has the DNA TGTGCCAGCAGCCAAGAGGGGAGTGCCAAAAACATTCAGTACTTC. Translating it yields CASSQEGSAKNIQYF.

CDR3 coding DNA: TGTGCCAGCTCCCGCCGGGACAGGGTCGGAGATGAGCAGTTCTTC. It codes for CASSRRDRVGDEQFF. The chain couples TRBV18 to TRBJ2-1, with 9 bases lining up with TRBD1. Germline-derived CDR1 and CDR2 are KGHSH and LQKENI. The CDR3 is made up of 15 amino acids. V shed 6 bases and J 8 bases; nucleotides not matched to a gene: 11.

V usage is TRBV2 and J usage is TRBJ2-7; 13 bases are a match to TRBD2. The J segment lost 5 bases and the V segment lost 5 bases, leaving 6 bases of the junction unmatched. CDR1 is SNHLY, CDR2 FYNNEI, per germline. The CDR3 covers 15 residues. This chain's CDR3 is CASSSRTSGSDEQYF. The CDR3 bases are TGTGCCAGCAGTTCTAGGACTAGCGGGAGCGACGAGCAGTACTTC.

This chain links TRBV7-2 with TRBJ2-7, with D tentatively TRBD2 (7 bases). V lost 8 bases, J lost 0 bases, and 14 bases lay in between. Germline CDR1 and CDR2: SGHTA and FQGNSA. This CDR3 has 14 amino acids. The CDR3 protein is CASLRGGGSYEQYV. The CDR3 region has the DNA TGTGCCAGCCTGAGGGGAGGGGGCTCCTACGAGCAGTACGTC.

The chain uses TRBV2 and TRBJ2-7; 15 nucleotides match TRBD2. The V gene's germline CDR1 is SNHLY and CDR2 FYNNEI. Trimming removed 6 bases from V and 9 bases from J; junction bases left unmatched: 9. The CDR3 sequence is 15 residues long. The CDR3 loop is CASSVAGLAGGGQYV. DNA for the CDR3: TGTGCCAGCAGCGTAGCTGGACTAGCGGGAGGGGGGCAGTACGTC.

This chain joins TRBV3-1 (or the pseudogene TRBV3-2) and TRBJ2-5; D may be TRBD2 (6 bases). V gave up 3 bases and J gave up 1 base, with 6 bases separating them. The germline V gene has CDR1 LGHDT and CDR2 YNNKEL (reference sequence). The CDR3 contains 13 residues. The CDR3 loop is CASSQGGQETQYF. The CDR3 DNA follows: TGTGCCAGCAGCCAGGGAGGCCAAGAGACCCAGTACTTC.

This chain connects TRBV18 to TRBJ2-1, with a possible D match to TRBD1 (6 bases). V dropped 1 base and J dropped 6 bases, with 7 bases sitting between them. The CDR3 loop spans 13 amino acids. Germline V gene data show CDR1 as KGHSH and CDR2 as LQKENI. CDR3 protein: CASSPLRGNEQFF. CDR3 bases: TGTGCCAGCTCACCACTCAGGGGCAATGAGCAGTTCTTC.

The V call is TRBV14, the J call TRBJ1-1; D is uncertain. V was cut by 1 base and J by 8 bases, with 8 bases left in between. The CDR3 totals 12 residues. Germline-derived CDR1 and CDR2 are SGHDN and FVKESK. CDR3 sequence (DNA): TGTGCCAGCAGCCAAGGAGGGAGAGAAGCTTTCTTT. Translation gives CASSQGGREAFF.

This chain links TRBV7-3 with TRBJ2-3, with TRBD2 matching 10 bases. CDR3 length: 15 amino acids. The germline V gene has CDR1 SGHTA and CDR2 FQGTGA. J gave up 6 bases and V 5 bases, and 8 bases lay outside the gene matches. CDR3 sequence: CASSASGREADTQYF. CDR3 bases: TGTGCCAGCAGCGCCAGCGGGAGGGAGGCCGATACGCAGTATTTT.

J is TRBJ2-7 and V is TRBV5-1, with D maybe TRBD1 (7 bases). This CDR3 region has 13 residues. V was clipped by 10 bases and J by 1 base, with 15 bases between them. Germline assignment: CDR1 SGHRS and CDR2 YFSETQ. CDR3 sequence (DNA): TGCGCCTCCAGGGGGGCCCCGTCCTACGAGCAGTACTTC. Residues: CASRGAPSYEQYF.

The chain recombines TRBV5-1 with TRBJ2-5; weak D call: TRBD1 (6 bases). This CDR3 spans 16 amino acids. Germline lookup yields CDR1 SGHRS and CDR2 YFSETQ. With 1 base removed from V and 4 bases from J, the gap between germline ends came to 17 bases. The CDR3 region has the DNA TGCGCCAGCAGCTTGACAGGGTTCACGGCTCGAGAGACCCAGTACTTC. Its translation is CASSLTGFTARETQYF. The whole variable domain, filled in from reference TRBV5-1 and TRBJ2-5, reads KAGVTQTPRYLIKTRGQQVTLSCSPISGHRSVSWYQQTPGQGLQFLFEYFSETQRNKGNFPGRFSGRQFSNSRSEMNVSTLELGDSALYLCASSLTGFTARETQYFGPGTRLLVL.

The chain employs TRBV10-2 and TRBJ2-7; tentative D call: TRBD2 (7 bases). The V gene's germline CDR1 is WSHSY and CDR2 SAAADI. V was pared by 0 bases and J by 2 bases, with 8 bases between. The length of the CDR3 is 14 residues. CDR3 protein: CASSESGGPYEQYV. As DNA, the CDR3 is TGCGCCAGCAGTGAGTCCGGGGGGCCCTACGAGCAGTACGTC.

This chain joins TRBV7-3 and TRBJ2-1; TRBD1 is a possible D gene (6 bases). Trimming cost V 3 bases and J 9 bases, with 18 bases left between them. The CDR3 has 15 amino acids. CDR1 and CDR2 (germline): SGHTA, FQGTGA. CDR3 DNA sequence: TGTGCCAGCAGCTTGACGGCAGGGGCTTTTGGTGAGCAGTTCTTC. This sequence encodes CASSLTAGAFGEQFF. The variable domain in full, with the rest retrieved from reference TRBV7-3 and TRBJ2-1, is GAGVSQTPSNKVTEKGKYVELRCDPISGHTALYWYRQSLGQGPEFLIYFQGTGAADDSGLPNDRFFAVRPEGSVSTLKIQRTERGDSAVYLCASSLTAGAFGEQFFGPGTRLTVL.

This clone showed up just once. The chain uses TRBV5-1 and TRBJ1-1; D is uncertain. CDR1 is SGHRS and CDR2 is YFSETQ in the germline V gene. V lost 0 bases, J lost 5 bases, and 11 bases lay in between. The CDR3 has 14 amino acids. CDR3 sequence: CASSLVVGGTEAFF. In DNA form, the CDR3 reads TGCGCCAGCAGCTTGGTAGTCGGAGGGACTGAAGCTTTCTTT. Using reference TRBV5-1 and TRBJ1-1 for the parts outside the CDR3, the full variable domain is KAGVTQTPRYLIKTRGQQVTLSCSPISGHRSVSWYQQTPGQGLQFLFEYFSETQRNKGNFPGRFSGRQFSNSRSEMNVSTLELGDSALYLCASSLVVGGTEAFFGQGTRLTVV.

This clone was counted a single time. The V and J genes are TRBV5-6 and TRBJ1-2; TRBD1 aligns across 8 bases. V lost 4 bases to trimming and J lost 4 bases; unmatched junction nucleotides: 3. This CDR3 spans 13 amino acids. Germline CDR1 is SGHDT and CDR2 is YYEEEE. Written as DNA, the CDR3 is TGTGCCAGCAGCGGGACAGGTTTCTATGGCTACACCTTC. Translating it yields CASSGTGFYGYTF.

This chain uses TRBV19 with TRBJ1-5; TRBD1 matches at 12 bases. Germline CDR1 and CDR2: LNHDA and SQIVND (reference sequence). The CDR3 loop spans 15 amino acids. With V trimmed by 4 bases and J by 7 bases, 5 bases remained unmatched. Here the CDR3 reads CASSKGTGGGQPQHF. The CDR3 nucleotides are TGTGCCAGTAGTAAAGGGACAGGGGGCGGACAGCCCCAGCATTTT.

V and J are TRBV24-1 and TRBJ2-2, with D possibly being TRBD2 (6 bases). V shed 0 bases and J shed 1 base, with 17 bases lying between them. The CDR3 is 19 amino acids. Germline loops: CDR1 KGHDR, CDR2 SFDVKD. The DNA of the CDR3 is TGTGCCACCAGTGATTTGCGTCCGAAAGCGGGCCTGAACACCGGGGAGCTGTTTTTT. Amino acid sequence: CATSDLRPKAGLNTGELFF.

The chain combines TRBV5-6 with TRBJ2-7; 8 bases map to TRBD1. From germline, CDR1 is SGHDT and CDR2 YYEEEE. This CDR3 is 15 amino acids long. The trim removed 4 bases at V and 6 bases at J, leaving 12 bases unmatched. The CDR3 DNA reads TGTGCCAGCAGCGGGGCAGGACAGGGACCTCTCGAGCAGTACTTC. Protein: CASSGAGQGPLEQYF.

This rearrangement joins TRBV12-5 to TRBJ2-5; 8 nucleotides agree with TRBD2. The CDR3 length is 13 residues. Germline CDR1 and CDR2: LGHNT and FRNRAP. Trimming removed 7 bases from V and 7 bases from J; junction bases left unmatched: 8. The CDR3 is CASAIGTRATQYF. For the CDR3, the DNA is TGTGCTAGTGCCATTGGGACTAGAGCGACCCAGTACTTC.

The chain employs TRBV28 and TRBJ2-1, with 8 bases aligning to TRBD2. The CDR3 length is 15 residues. Looked up from germline, CDR1 is MDHEN and CDR2 is SYDVKM. The junction had 5 bases not matched to a gene; V was cut back by 2 bases and J by 5 bases. The CDR3 nucleotides read TGTGCCAGCAGTTTAGGCGGGAGGAGTCACAATGAGCAGTTCTTC. This sequence encodes CASSLGGRSHNEQFF.

This chain connects TRBV18 to TRBJ1-4, with a possible D match to TRBD1 (6 bases). V lost 2 bases and J 2 bases, leaving 12 bases between the germline ends. The V gene's germline CDR1 is KGHSH and CDR2 LQKENI. The CDR3 contains 16 residues. CDR3 nucleotides: TGTGCCAGCTCACCATTCACAGGGACGACTAATGAAAAACTGTTTTTT. Its protein product is CASSPFTGTTNEKLFF.